This T cell receptor (beta chain) was observed in a study of cytomegalovirus exposure and HLA in healthy donors. The donors were members of the validation cohort comprising 100 to 150 subjects, separate from the roughly 700-subject first cohort. Here immunoSEQ multiplex PCR was the method, and the copy in TCRdb shows in-frame clones only, minus some. Of roughly 120,000 clones detected, about nine tenths appear once; the ten largest clones hold around 2.1%. The clonotype was recovered from a woman under 30 in good health and CMV-seronegative. Sequenced: PBMCs.

The DNA of the CDR3 is TGTGCCAGCAGAACCGGGGTTACGGCTTTCTTT. It specifies CASRTGVTAFF. The V and J genes are TRBV6-5 and TRBJ1-1; D gene uncertain. The ends were cut back, 6 bases at V and 11 bases at J, with 13 bases in the middle. Germline loops: CDR1 MNHEY, CDR2 SVGAGI. There are 11 residues in the CDR3.